This entry features one TCR beta chain sequence. No antigen is known for it. The source of the sample is a study of beta chain features in type 1 diabetes. Broader study findings: An over-representation of cells with high TCR expression could result from cDNA sequencing.

The germline V and J ends were trimmed by 2 bases and 7 bases, with 14 bases remaining between them. There are 13 residues in the CDR3. Per the germline V gene, CDR1 is SQVTM and CDR2 is ANQGSEA. Reverse transcription of all isolated RNA meant that expressed TCRB transcripts were sequenced. The table came from immunoSEQ multiplex PCR; TCRdb's copy has only in-frame clones and leaves some out. The sample has 150,000 or so clones, around 10% seen once; the top ten hold approximately 2%. V usage is TRBV29-1 and J usage is TRBJ2-5; D gene uncertain. This TCR was sampled from a man aged 18 to 30 in good health. Input material: central memory CD4+ T cells from blood. This chain's CDR3 is CSVESFVPGTQYF. The CDR3 DNA reads as TGCAGCGTTGAATCGTTTGTACCCGGGACCCAGTACTTC. The whole variable domain, remainder taken from reference TRBV29-1 and TRBJ2-5, is SAVISQKPSRDICQRGTSLTIQCQVDSQVTMMFWYRQQPGQSLTLIATANQGSEATYESGFVIDKFPISRPNLTFSTLTVSNMSPEDSSIYLCSVESFVPGTQYFGPGTRLLVL.